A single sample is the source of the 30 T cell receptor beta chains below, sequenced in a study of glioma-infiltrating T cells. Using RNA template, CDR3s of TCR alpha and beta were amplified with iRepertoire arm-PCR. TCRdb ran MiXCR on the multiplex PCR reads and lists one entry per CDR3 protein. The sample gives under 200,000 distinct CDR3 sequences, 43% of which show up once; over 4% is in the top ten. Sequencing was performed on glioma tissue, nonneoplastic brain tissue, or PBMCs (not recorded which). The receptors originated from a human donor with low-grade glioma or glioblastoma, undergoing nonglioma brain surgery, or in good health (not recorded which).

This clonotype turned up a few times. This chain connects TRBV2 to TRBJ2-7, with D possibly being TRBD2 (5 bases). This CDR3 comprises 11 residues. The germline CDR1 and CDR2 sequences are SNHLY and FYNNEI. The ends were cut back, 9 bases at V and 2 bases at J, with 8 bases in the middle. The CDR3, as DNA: TGTGCCAGTAGCGTCACCTACGAGCAGTACTTC. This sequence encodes CASSVTYEQYF. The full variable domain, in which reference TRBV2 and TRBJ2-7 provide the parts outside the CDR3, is EPEVTQTPSHQVTQMGQEVILRCVPISNHLYFYWYRQILGQKVEFLVSFYNNEISEKSEIFDDQFSVERPDGSNFTLKIRSTKLEDSAMYFCASSVTYEQYFGPGTRLTVT.

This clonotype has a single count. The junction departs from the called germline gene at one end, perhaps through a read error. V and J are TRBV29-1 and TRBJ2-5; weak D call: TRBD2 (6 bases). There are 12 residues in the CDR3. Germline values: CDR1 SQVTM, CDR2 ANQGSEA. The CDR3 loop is CSVERGSEIQYF. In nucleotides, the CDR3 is TGCAGCGTTGAACGGGGGTCAGAGATCCAGTACTTC.

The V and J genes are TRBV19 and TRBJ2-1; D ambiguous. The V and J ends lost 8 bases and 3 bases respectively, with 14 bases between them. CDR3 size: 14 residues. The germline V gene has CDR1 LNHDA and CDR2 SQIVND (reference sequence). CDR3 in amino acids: CASEVGRDYNEQFF. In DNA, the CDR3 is TGTGCCAGTGAGGTAGGGCGAGACTACAATGAGCAGTTCTTC.

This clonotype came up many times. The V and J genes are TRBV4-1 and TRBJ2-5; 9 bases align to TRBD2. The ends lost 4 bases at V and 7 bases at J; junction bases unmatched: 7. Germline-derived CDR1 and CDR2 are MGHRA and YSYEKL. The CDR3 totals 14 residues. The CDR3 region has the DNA TGCGCCAGCAGCCGAGTAGCGGGAGAGGGGACCCAGTACTTC. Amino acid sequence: CASSRVAGEGTQYF.

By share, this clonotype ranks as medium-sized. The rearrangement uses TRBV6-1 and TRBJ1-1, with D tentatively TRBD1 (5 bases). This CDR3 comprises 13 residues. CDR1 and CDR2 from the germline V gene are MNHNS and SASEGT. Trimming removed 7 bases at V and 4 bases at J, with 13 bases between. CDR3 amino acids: CASNLRGFTEAFF. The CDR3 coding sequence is TGTGCCAGCAATTTAAGGGGTTTCACTGAAGCTTTCTTT.

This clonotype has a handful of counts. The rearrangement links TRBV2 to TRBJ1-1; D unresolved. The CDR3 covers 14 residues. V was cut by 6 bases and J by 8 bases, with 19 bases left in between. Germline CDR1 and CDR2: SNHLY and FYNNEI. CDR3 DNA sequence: TGTGCCAGCAGGAAAAACGTGCCCCACCTCGAAGCTTTCTTT. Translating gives CASRKNVPHLEAFF.

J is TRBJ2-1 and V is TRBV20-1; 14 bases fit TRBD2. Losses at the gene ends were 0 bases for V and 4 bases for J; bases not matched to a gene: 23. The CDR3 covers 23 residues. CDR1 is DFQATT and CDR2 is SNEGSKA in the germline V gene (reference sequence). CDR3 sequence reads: CSARDVNPGSPGLAGGLYNEQFF. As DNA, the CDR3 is TGCAGTGCTAGAGATGTAAACCCTGGGAGCCCCGGACTAGCGGGAGGATTGTACAATGAGCAGTTCTTC.

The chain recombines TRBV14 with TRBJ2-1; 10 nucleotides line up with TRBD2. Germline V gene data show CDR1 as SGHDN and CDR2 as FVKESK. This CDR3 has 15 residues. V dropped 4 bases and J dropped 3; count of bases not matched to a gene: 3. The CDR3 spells CASSPLAGNYNEQFF. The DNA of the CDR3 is TGTGCCAGCAGCCCACTAGCGGGAAACTACAATGAGCAGTTCTTC.

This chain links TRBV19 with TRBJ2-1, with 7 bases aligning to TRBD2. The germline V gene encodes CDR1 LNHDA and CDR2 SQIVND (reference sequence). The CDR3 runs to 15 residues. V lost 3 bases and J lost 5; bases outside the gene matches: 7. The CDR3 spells CASSIKSGTNNEQFF. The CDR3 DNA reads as TGTGCCAGTAGTATTAAAAGCGGGACGAACAATGAGCAGTTCTTC.

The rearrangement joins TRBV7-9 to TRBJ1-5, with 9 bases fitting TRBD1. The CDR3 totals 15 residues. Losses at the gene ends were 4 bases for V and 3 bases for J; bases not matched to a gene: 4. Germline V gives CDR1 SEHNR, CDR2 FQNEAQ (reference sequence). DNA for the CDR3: TGTGCCAGCAGCTCCCACAGGGGGCTCAATCAGCCCCAGCATTTT. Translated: CASSSHRGLNQPQHF.

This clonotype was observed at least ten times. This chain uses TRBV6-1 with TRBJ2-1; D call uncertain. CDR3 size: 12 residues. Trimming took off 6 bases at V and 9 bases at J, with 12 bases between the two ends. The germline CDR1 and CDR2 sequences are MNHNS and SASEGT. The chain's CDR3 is CASSPFMGEQFF. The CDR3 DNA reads TGTGCCAGCAGCCCCTTCATGGGTGAGCAGTTCTTC.

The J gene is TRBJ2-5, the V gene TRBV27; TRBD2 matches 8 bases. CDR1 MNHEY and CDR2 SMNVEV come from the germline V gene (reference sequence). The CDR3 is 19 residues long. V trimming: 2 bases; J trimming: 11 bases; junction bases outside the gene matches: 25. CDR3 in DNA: TGTGCCAGCAGTTTAGTGGGACTAGGGGAACTGAAAGGGGCAAATGAGCAGTACTTC. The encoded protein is CASSLVGLGELKGANEQYF.

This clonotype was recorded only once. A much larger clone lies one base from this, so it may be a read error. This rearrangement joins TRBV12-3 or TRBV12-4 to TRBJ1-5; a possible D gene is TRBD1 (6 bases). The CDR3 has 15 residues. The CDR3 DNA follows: TGTGCCAGCAGTATCGGGGGGCATAGCAATCAGCGCCAGCATTTT. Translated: CASSIGGHSNQRQHF.

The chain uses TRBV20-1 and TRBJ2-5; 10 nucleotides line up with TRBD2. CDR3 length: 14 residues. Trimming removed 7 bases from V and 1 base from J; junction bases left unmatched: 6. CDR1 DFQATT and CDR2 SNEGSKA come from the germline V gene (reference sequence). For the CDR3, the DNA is TGCAGTGAGGTAGCGGGAGGACTCCAAGAGACCCAGTACTTC. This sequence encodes CSEVAGGLQETQYF.

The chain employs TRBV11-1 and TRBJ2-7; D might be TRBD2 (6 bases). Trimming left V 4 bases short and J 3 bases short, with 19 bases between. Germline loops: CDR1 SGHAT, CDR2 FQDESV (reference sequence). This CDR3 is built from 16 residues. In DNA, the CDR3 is TGTGCCAGCAGCTGGACCGAGGGTAGCGGAAACTACGAGCAGTACTTC. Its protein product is CASSWTEGSGNYEQYF.

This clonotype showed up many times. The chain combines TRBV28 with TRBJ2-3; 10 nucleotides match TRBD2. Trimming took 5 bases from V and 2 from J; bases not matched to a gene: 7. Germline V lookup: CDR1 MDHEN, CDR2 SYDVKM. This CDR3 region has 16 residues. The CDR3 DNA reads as TGTGCCAGCAGTATTACTAGCGGGACCTACACAGATACGCAGTATTTT. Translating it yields CASSITSGTYTDTQYF.

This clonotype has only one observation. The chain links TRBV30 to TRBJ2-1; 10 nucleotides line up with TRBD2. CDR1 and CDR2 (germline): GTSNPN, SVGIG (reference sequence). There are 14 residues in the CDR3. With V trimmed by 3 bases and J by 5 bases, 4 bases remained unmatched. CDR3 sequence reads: CAWSLGLADNEQFF. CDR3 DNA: TGTGCCTGGAGCTTAGGACTAGCGGACAATGAGCAGTTCTTC.

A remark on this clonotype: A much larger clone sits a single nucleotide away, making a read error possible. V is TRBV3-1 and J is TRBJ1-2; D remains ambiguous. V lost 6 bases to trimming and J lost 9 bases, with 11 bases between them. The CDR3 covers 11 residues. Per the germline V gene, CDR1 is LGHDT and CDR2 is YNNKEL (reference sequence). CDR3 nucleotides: TGTGCCAGCAGGCTCCGTCGGAGCTACACCTTC. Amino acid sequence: CASRLRRSYTF.

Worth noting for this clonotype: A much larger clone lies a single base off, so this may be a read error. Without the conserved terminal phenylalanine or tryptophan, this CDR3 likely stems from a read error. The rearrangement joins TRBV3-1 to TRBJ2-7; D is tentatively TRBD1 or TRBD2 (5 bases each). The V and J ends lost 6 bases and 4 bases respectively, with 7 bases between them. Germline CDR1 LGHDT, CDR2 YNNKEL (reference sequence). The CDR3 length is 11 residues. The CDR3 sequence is CASSGGYEQYL. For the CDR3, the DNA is TGTGCCAGCAGTGGGGGATACGAGCAGTACTTG.

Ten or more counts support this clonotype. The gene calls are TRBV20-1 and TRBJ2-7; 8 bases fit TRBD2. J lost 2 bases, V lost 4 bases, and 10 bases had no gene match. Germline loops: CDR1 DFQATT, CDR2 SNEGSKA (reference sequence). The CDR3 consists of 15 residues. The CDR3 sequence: CSANGATSEAYEQYF. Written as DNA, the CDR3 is TGCAGTGCTAACGGTGCGACTAGCGAAGCCTACGAGCAGTACTTC.

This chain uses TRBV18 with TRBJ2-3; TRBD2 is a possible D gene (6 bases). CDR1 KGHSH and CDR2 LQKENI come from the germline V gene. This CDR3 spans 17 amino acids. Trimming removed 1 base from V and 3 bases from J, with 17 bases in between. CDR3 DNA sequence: TGTGCCAGCTCACCACTCCCGGGCGGGATGAGGACAGATACGCAGTATTTT. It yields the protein CASSPLPGGMRTDTQYF.

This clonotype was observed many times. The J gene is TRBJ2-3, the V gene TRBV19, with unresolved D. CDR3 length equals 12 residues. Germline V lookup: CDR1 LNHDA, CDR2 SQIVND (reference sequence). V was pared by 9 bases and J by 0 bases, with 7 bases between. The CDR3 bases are TGTGCCAGCAGAGAGAGCACAGATACGCAGTATTTT. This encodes CASRESTDTQYF. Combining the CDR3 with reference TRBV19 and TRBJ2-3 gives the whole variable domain DGGITQSPKYLFRKEGQNVTLSCEQNLNHDAMYWYRQDPGQGLRLIYYSQIVNDFQKGDIAEGYSVSREKKESFPLTVTSAQKNPTAFYLCASRESTDTQYFGPGTRLTVL.

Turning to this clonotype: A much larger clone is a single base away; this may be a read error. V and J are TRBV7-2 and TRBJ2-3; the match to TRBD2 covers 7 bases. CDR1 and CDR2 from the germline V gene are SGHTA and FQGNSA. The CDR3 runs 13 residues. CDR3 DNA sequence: TGTGACAGCAGCTTAGGCGGGAGAGATACGCAGTATTTT. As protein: CDSSLGGRDTQYF.

For the CDR3, the DNA is TGTGCCAGCAGCTTCGCGGAGAACACTGAAGCTTTCTTT. This translates into CASSFAENTEAFF. The chain is built from TRBV7-7 and TRBJ1-1; no clear D gene. The germline V and J ends were trimmed by 3 bases and 1 base, with 6 bases remaining between them. The V gene's germline CDR1 is SSHAT and CDR2 FNYEAQ (reference sequence). CDR3 length: 13 residues.

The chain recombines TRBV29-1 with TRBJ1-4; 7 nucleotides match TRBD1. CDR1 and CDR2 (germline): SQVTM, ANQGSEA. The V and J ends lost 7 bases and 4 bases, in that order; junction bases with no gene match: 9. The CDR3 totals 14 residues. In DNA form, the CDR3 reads TGCAGCGCCCGAGGGGGCACCGGTAATGAAAAACTGTTTTTT. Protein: CSARGGTGNEKLFF.

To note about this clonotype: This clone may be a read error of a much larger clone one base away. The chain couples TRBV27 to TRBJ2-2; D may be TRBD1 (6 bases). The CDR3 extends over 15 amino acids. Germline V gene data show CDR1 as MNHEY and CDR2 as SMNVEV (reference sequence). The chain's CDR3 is CASSPRTADTGEMFF. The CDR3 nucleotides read TGTGCCAGCAGTCCCAGGACAGCAGACACCGGGGAGATGTTTTTT.

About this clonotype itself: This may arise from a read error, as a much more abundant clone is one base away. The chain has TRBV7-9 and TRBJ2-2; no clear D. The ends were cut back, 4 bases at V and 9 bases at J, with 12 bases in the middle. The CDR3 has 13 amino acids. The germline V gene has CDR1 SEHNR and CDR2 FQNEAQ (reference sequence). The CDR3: CASSSHSYRELFF. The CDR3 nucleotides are TGTGCCAGCAGCTCGCACAGCTACAGGGAGCTGTTTTTT.

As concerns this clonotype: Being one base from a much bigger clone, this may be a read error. CDR3 DNA: TGTGCCAGCAGCCCCGAGGACGCAAGCACAGATACGCAGTATTTT. Amino acids: CASSPEDASTDTQYF. This sequence joins TRBV7-7 and TRBJ2-3; D remains ambiguous. V lost 5 bases, J lost 0 bases, and 12 bases lay in between. Looked up from germline, CDR1 is SSHAT and CDR2 is FNYEAQ (reference sequence). This CDR3 contains 15 residues.

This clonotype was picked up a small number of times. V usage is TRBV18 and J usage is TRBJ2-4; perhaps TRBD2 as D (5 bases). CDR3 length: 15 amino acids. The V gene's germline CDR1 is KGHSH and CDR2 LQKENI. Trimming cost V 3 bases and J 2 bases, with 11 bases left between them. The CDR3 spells CASSPMRDTKNIQYF. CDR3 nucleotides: TGTGCCAGCTCACCCATGAGGGATACCAAAAACATTCAGTACTTC.

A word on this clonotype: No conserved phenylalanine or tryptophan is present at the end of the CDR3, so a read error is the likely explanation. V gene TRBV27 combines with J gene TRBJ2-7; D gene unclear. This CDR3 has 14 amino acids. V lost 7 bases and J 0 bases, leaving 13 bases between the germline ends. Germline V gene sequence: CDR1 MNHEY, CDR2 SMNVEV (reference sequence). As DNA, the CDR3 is TGTGCCAGCACCACGACCTGGAGCTCCTACGAGCAGTACCTC. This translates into CASTTTWSSYEQYL.